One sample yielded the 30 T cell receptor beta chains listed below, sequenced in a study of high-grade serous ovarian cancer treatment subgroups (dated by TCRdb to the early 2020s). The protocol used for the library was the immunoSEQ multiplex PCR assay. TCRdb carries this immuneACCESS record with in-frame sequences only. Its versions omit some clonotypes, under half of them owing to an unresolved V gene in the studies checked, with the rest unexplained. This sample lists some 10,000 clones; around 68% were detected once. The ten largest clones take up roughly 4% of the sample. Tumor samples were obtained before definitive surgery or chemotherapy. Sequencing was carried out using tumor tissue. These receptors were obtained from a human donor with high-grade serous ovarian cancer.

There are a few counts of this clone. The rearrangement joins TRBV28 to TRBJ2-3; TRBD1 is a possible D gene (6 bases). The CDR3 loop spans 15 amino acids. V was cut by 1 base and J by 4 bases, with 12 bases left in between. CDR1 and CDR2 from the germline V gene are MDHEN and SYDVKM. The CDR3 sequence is CASSLLGRGSDTQYF. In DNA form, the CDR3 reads TGTGCCAGCAGTTTATTGGGCAGGGGTTCAGATACGCAGTATTTT.

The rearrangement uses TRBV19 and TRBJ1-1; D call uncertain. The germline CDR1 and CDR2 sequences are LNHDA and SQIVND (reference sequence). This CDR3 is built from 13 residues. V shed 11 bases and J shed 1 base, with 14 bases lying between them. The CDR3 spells CACGKGGNTEAFF. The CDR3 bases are TGTGCCTGCGGCAAGGGAGGGAACACTGAAGCTTTCTTT.

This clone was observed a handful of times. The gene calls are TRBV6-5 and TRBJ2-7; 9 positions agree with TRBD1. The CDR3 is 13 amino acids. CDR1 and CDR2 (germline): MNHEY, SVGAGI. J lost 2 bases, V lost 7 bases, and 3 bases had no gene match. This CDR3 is CASIGQGTYEQYF. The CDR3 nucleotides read TGTGCCAGCATCGGACAGGGGACCTACGAGCAGTACTTC.

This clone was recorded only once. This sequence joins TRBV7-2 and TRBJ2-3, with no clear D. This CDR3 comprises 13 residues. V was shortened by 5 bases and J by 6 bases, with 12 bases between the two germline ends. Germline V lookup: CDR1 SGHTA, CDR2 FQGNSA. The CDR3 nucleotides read TGTGCCAGCAGCCCCGTGCCCCGCGATACGCAGTATTTT. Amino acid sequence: CASSPVPRDTQYF.

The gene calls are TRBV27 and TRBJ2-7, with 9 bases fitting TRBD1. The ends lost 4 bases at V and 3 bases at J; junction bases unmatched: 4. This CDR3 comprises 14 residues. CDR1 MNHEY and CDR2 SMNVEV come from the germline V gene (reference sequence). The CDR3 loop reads CASSSPGQGYEQYF. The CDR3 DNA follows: TGTGCCAGCAGTTCCCCGGGACAGGGCTACGAGCAGTACTTC.

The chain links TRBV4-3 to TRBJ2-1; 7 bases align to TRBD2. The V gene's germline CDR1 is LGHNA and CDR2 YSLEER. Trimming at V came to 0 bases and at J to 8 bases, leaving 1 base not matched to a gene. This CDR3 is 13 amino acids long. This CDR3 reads CASSQDLADEQFF. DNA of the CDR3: TGCGCCAGCAGCCAAGATCTAGCGGATGAGCAGTTCTTC.

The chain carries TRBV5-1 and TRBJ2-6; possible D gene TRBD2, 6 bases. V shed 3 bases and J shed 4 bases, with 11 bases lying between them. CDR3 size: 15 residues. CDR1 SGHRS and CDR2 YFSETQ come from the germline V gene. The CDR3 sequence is CASSSSAGGANVLTF. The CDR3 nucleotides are TGCGCCAGCAGCTCGTCTGCGGGGGGGGCCAACGTCCTGACTTTC. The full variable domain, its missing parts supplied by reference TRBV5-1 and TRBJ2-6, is KAGVTQTPRYLIKTRGQQVTLSCSPISGHRSVSWYQQTPGQGLQFLFEYFSETQRNKGNFPGRFSGRQFSNSRSEMNVSTLELGDSALYLCASSSSAGGANVLTFGAGSRLTVL.

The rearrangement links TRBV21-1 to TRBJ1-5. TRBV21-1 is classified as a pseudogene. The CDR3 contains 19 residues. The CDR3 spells CASSKKQGHRFFSNQPQHF. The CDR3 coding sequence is TGTGCCAGCAGCAAAAAACAAGGGCACCGATTCTTTAGCAATCAGCCCCAGCATTTT.

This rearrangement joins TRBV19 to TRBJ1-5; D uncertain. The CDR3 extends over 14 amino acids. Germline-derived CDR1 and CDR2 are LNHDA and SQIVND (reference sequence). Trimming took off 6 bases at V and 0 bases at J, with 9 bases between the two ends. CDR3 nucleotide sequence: TGTGCCAGTAGGTCCCCTTATAGCAATCAGCCCCAGCATTTT. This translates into CASRSPYSNQPQHF.

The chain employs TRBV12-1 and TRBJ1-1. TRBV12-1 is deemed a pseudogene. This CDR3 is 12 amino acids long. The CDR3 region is CASSGANTEAFF. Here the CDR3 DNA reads TGTGCCAGCAGCGGTGCTAACACTGAAGCTTTCTTT.

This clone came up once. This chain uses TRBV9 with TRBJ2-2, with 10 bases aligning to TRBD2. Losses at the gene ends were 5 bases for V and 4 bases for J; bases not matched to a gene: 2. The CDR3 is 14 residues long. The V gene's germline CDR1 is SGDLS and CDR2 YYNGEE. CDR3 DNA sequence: TGTGCCAGCAGGGCTAGCGGGAGCACCGGGGAGCTGTTTTTT. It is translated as CASRASGSTGELFF.

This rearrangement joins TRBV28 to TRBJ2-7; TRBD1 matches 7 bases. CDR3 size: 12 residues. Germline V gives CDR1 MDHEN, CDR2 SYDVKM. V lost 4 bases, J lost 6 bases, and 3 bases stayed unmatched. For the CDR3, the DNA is TGTGCCAGCAGTTCTGGACAGGCCGAGCAGTACTTC. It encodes CASSSGQAEQYF.

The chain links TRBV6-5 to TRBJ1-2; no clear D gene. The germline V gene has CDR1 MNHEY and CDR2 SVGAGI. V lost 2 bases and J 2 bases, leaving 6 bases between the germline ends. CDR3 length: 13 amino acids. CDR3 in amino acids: CASSYRENYGYTF. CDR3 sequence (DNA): TGTGCCAGCAGTTACAGGGAGAACTATGGCTACACCTTC.

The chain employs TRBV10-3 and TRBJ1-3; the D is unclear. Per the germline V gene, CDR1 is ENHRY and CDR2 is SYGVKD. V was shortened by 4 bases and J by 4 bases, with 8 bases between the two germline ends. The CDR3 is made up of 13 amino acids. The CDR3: CAISGGYGNTIYF. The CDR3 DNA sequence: TGTGCCATCAGTGGCGGATACGGAAACACCATATATTTT.

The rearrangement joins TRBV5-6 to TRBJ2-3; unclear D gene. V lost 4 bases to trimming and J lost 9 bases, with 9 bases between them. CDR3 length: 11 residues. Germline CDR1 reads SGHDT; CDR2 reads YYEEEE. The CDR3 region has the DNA TGTGCCAGCAGCCTGAAGGGAACGCAGTATTTT. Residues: CASSLKGTQYF.

CDR3 amino acids: CASSSREGLDEQYF. For the CDR3, the DNA is TGTGCCAGCAGCAGTCGGGAGGGCCTCGACGAGCAGTACTTC. The rearrangement links TRBV7-8 to TRBJ2-7; 8 bases map to TRBD2. The germline gives CDR1 SGHVS, CDR2 FQNEAQ. There are 14 residues in the CDR3. V shed 5 bases, J shed 5 bases, and the junction held 8 bases outside the gene matches.

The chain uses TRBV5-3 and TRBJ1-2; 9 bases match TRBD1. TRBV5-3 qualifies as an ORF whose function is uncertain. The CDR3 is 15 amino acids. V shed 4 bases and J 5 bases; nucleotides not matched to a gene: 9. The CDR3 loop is CARSGDRDGGYGYTF. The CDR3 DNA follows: TGTGCCAGAAGCGGGGACAGGGACGGTGGGTATGGCTACACCTTC.

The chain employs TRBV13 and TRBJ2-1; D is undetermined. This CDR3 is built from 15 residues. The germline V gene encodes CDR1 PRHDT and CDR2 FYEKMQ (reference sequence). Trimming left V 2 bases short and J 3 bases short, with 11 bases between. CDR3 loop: CASSLTRNFYNEQFF. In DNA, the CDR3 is TGTGCCAGCAGCTTAACCAGGAATTTCTACAATGAGCAGTTCTTC.

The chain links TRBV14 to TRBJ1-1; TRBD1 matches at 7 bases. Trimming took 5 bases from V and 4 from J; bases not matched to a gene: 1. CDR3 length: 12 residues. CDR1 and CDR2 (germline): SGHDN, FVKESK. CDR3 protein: CASSTGVTEAFF. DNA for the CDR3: TGTGCCAGCAGCACAGGGGTCACTGAAGCTTTCTTT.

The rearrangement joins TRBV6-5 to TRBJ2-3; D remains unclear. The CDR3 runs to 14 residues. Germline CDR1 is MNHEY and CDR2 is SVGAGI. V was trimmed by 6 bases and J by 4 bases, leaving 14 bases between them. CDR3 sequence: CASSPPRSPDTQYF. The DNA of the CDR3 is TGTGCCAGCAGCCCCCCCCGGTCCCCAGATACGCAGTATTTT.

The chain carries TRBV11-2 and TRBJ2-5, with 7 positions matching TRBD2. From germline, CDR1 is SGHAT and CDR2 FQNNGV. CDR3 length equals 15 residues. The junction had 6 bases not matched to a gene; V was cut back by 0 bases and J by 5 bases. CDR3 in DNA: TGTGCCAGCAGCTTAGACCTGGGGGGAGGGGAGACCCAGTACTTC. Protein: CASSLDLGGGETQYF.

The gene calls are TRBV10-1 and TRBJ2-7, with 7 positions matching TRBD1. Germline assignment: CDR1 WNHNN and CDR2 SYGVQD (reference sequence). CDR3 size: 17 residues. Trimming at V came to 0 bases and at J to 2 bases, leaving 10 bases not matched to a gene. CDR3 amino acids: CASSESRQGESTYEQYF. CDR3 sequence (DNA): TGCGCCAGCAGTGAGTCGCGGCAGGGGGAGTCGACCTACGAGCAGTACTTC.

This chain's CDR3 is CATKTATYEQYF. CDR3 in DNA: TGTGCCACCAAGACAGCGACCTACGAGCAGTACTTC. The chain employs TRBV6-5 and TRBJ2-7; a weak D match, TRBD1 (5 bases). The CDR3 has 12 residues. Germline V lookup: CDR1 MNHEY, CDR2 SVGAGI. Trimming cost V 10 bases and J 2 bases, with 12 bases left between them.

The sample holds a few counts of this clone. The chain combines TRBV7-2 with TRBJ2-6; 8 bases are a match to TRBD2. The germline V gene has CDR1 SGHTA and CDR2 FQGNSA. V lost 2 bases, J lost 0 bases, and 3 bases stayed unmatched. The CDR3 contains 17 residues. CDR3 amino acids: CASSLIAGTSGANVLTF. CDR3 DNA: TGTGCCAGCAGCTTAATAGCGGGGACCTCTGGGGCCAACGTCCTGACTTTC.

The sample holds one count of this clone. In DNA form, the CDR3 reads TGCAGCGTTGACAGGGGGGGCACTGAAGCTTTCTTT. It yields the protein CSVDRGGTEAFF. This chain joins TRBV29-1 and TRBJ1-1; 7 positions match TRBD1. V shed 3 bases, J shed 4 bases, and the junction held 2 bases outside the gene matches. This CDR3 is 12 amino acids long. CDR1 SQVTM and CDR2 ANQGSEA come from the germline V gene.

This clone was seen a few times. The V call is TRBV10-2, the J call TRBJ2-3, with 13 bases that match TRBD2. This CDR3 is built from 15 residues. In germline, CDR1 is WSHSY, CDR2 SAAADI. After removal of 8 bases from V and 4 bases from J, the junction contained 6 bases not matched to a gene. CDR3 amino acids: CASGGLAGSPDTQYF. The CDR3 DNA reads TGCGCCAGCGGGGGACTAGCGGGAAGCCCAGATACGCAGTATTTT.

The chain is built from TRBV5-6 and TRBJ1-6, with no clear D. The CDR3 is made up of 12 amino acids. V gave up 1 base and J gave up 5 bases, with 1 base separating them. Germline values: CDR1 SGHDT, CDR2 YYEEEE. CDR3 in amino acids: CASSLNNSPLHF. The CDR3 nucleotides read TGTGCCAGCAGCTTGAATAATTCACCCCTCCACTTT.

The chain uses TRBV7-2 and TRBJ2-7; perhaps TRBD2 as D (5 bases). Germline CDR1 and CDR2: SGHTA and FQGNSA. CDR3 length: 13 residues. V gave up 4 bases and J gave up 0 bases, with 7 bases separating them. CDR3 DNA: TGTGCCAGCAGCTCAGACTACTCCTACGAGCAGTACTTC. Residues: CASSSDYSYEQYF.

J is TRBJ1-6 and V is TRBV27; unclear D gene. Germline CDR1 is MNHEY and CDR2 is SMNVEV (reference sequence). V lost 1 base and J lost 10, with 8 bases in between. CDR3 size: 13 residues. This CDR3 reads CASSLYGYSPLHF. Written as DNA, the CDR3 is TGTGCCAGCAGTTTATACGGGTACTCACCCCTCCACTTT.

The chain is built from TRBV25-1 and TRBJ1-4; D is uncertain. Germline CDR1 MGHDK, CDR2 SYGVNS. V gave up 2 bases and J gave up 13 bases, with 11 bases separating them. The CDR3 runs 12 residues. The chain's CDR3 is CASSETLSLLFF. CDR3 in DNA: TGTGCCAGCAGTGAAACACTGAGTCTACTGTTTTTT.